This T cell receptor (beta chain) was retrieved from a study of T cell repertoires in cytomegalovirus infection. Study-wide background: Carrying CMV and the relevant HLA type showed in public TCR beta signatures. Whole-study findings and limits: Ex vivo responses were dominated by HLA-C-restricted CMV-specific TCR beta clonotypes.

A single record per CDR3 protein comes from TCRdb applying MiXCR to the reads. There are roughly 860,000 distinct CDR3 sequences in the sample; about 30% occur only once, and around 12% lies in the top ten. Germline assignment: CDR1 MNHEY and CDR2 SVGEGT. The CDR3 has 15 residues. Trimming took 4 bases from V and 6 from J, leaving 16 bases between them. This clonotype has a handful of counts. Its specificity is unknown. The source material was cultured CD8+ T cells from PBMCs, sampled from culture after CMV antigen stimulation. V and J are TRBV6-2 or TRBV6-3 and TRBJ1-5; D is uncertain. The receptor comes from a human donor in good health (CMV status not recorded). Some clones in this sample may be carry-over from other donors' samples. The CDR3 coding sequence is TGTGCCAGCAGTTCGGGTTGGCCCTCTTCTCAGCCCCAGCATTTT. It is translated as CASSSGWPSSQPQHF.